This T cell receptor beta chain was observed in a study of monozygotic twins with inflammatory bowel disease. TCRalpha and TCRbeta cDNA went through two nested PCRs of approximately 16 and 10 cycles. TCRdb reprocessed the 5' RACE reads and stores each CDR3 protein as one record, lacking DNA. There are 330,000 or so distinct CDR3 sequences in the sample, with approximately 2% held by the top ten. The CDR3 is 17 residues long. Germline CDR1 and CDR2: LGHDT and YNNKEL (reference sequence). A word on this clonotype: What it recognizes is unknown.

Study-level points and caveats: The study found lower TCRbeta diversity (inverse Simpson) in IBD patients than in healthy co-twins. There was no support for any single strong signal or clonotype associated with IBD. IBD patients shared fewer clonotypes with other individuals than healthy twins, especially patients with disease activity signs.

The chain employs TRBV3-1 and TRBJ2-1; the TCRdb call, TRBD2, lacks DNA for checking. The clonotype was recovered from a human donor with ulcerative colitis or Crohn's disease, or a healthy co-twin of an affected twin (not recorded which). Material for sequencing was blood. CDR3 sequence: CASSQEGLGLAYNEQFF.